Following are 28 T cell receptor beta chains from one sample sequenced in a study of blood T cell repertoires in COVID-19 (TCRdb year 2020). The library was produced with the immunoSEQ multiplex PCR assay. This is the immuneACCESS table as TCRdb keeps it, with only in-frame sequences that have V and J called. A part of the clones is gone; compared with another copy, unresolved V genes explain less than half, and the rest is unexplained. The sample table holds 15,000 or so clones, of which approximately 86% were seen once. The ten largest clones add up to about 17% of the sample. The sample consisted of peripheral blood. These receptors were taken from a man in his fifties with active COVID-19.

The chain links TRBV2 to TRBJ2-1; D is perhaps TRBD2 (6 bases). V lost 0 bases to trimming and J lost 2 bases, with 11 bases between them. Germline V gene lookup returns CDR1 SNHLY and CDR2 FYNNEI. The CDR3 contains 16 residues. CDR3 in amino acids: CASSEAGGSPYNEQFF. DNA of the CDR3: TGTGCCAGCAGTGAAGCGGGAGGTTCCCCCTACAATGAGCAGTTCTTC. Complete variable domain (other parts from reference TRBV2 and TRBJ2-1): EPEVTQTPSHQVTQMGQEVILRCVPISNHLYFYWYRQILGQKVEFLVSFYNNEISEKSEIFDDQFSVERPDGSNFTLKIRSTKLEDSAMYFCASSEAGGSPYNEQFFGPGTRLTVL.

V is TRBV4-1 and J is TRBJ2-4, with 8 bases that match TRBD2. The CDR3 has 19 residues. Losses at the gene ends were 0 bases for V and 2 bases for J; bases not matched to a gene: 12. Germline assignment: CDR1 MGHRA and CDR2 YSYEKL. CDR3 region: CASSQERRSGSNSKNIQYF. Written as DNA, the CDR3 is TGCGCCAGCAGCCAAGAGCGAAGGAGCGGGAGTAACTCCAAAAACATTCAGTACTTC.

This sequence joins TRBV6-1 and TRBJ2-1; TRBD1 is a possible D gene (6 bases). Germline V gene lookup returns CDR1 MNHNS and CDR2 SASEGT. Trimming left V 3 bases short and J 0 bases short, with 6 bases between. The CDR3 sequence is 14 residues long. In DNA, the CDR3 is TGTGCCAGCAGTGACAGGGGCTCCTACAATGAGCAGTTCTTC. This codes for CASSDRGSYNEQFF.

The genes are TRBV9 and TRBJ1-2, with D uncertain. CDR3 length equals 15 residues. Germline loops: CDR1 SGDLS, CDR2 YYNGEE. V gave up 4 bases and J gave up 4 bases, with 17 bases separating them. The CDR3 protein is CASSPTHEGGYGYTF. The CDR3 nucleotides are TGTGCCAGCAGCCCCACCCATGAGGGAGGCTATGGCTACACCTTC.

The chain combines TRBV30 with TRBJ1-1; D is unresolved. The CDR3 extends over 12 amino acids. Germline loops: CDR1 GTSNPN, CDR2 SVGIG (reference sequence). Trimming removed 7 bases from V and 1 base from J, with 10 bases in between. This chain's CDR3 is CASSAGNTEAFF. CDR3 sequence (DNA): TGTGCCTCCTCCGCAGGGAACACTGAAGCTTTCTTT.

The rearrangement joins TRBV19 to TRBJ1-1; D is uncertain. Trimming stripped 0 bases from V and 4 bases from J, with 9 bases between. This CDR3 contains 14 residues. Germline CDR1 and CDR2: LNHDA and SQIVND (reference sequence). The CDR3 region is CASSIDGRSTEAFF. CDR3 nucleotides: TGTGCCAGTAGTATAGACGGCAGGTCCACTGAAGCTTTCTTT.

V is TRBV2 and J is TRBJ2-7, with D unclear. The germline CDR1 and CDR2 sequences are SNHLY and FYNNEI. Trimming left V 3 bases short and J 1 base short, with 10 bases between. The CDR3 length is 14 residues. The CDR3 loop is CASSESKHSYEQYF. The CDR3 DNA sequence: TGTGCCAGCAGTGAGTCCAAACATTCCTACGAGCAGTACTTC.

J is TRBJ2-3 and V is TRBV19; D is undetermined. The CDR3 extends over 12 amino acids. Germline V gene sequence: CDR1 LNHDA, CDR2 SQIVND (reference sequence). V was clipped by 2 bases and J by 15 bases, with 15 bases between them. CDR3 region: CASSIKGRSVYF. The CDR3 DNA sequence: TGTGCCAGTAGTATAAAAGGCAGGTCGGTCTATTTT.

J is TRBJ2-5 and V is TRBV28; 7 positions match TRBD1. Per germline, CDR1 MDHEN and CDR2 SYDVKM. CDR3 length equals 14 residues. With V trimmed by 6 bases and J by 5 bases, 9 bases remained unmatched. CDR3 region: CASRFSGGLETQYF. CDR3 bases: TGTGCCAGCAGGTTCTCAGGGGGTCTGGAGACCCAGTACTTC.

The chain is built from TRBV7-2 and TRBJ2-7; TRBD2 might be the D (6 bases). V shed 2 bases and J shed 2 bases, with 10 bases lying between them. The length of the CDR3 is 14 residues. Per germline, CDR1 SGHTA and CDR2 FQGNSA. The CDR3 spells CASSLFGSTYEQYF. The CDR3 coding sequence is TGTGCCAGCAGCTTATTCGGGAGTACCTACGAGCAGTACTTC.

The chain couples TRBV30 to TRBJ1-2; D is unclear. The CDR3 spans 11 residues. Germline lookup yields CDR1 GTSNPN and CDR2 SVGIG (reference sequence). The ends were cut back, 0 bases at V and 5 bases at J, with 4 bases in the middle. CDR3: CAWSVRYGYTF. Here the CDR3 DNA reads TGTGCCTGGAGTGTACGGTATGGCTACACCTTC.

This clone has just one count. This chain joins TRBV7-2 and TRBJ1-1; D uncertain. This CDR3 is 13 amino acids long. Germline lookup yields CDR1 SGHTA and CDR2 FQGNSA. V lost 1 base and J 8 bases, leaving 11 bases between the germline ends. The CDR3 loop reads CASSLGHTQEAFF. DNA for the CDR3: TGTGCCAGCAGCTTAGGTCACACCCAAGAAGCTTTCTTT.

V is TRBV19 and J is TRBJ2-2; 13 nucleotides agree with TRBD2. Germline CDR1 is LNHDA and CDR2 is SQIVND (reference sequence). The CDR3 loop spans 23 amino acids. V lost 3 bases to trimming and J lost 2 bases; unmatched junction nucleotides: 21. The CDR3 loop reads CASSIPPGLAGIIRRQNTGELFF. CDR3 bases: TGTGCCAGTAGTATCCCTCCGGGACTAGCGGGAATTATAAGACGACAAAACACCGGGGAGCTGTTTTTT.

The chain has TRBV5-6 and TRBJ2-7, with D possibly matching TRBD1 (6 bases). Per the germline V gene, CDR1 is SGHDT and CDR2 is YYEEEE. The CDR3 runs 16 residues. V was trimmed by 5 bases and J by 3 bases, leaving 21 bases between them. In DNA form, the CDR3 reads TGTGCCAGCAGGAAGGCTTACGTCGGGACAAACTACGAGCAGTACTTC. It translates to CASRKAYVGTNYEQYF.

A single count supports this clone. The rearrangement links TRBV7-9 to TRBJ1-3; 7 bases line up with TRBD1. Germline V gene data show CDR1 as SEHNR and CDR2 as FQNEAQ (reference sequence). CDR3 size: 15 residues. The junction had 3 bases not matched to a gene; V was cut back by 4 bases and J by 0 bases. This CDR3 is CASSSSGGSGNTIYF. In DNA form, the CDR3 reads TGTGCCAGCAGCTCCTCAGGGGGCTCTGGAAACACCATATATTTT.

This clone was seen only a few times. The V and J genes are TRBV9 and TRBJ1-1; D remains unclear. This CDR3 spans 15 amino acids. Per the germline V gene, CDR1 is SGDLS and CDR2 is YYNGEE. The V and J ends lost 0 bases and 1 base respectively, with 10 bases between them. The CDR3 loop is CASSVGLLGNTEAFF. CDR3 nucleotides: TGTGCCAGCAGCGTAGGACTGTTGGGGAACACTGAAGCTTTCTTT.

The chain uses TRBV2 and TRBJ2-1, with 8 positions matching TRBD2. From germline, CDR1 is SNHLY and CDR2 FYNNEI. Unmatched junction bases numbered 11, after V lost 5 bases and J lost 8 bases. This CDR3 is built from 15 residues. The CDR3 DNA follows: TGTGCCAGCAGTCGTAGCGGGATGGGCGCCCATGAGCAGTTCTTC. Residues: CASSRSGMGAHEQFF.

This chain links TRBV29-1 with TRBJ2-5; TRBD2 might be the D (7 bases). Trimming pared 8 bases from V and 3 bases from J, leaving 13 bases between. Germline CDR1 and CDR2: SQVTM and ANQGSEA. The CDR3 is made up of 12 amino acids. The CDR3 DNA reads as TGCAGCTCCGGAGGGGGGGAAGAGACCCAGTACTTC. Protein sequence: CSSGGGEETQYF.

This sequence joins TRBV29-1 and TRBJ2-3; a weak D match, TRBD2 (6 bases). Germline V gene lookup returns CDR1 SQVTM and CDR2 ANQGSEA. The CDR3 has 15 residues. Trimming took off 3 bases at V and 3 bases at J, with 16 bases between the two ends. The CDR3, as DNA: TGCAGCGTTGAGTCGGGAGCGGTAAGTACAGATACGCAGTATTTT. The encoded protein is CSVESGAVSTDTQYF.

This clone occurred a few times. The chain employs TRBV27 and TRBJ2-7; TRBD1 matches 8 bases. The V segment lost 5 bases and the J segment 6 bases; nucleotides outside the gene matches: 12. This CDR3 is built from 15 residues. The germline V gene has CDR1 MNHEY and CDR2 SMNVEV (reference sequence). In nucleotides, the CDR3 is TGTGCCAGCAGTGTCATCGGGACAGGTTCTTTCGAGCAGTACTTC. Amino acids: CASSVIGTGSFEQYF.

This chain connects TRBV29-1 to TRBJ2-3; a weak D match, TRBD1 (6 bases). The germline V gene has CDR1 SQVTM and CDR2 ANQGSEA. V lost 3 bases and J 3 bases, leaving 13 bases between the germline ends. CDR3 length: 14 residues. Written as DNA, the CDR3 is TGCAGCGTTGATAGGCCCCAGGGGACAGATACGCAGTATTTT. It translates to CSVDRPQGTDTQYF.

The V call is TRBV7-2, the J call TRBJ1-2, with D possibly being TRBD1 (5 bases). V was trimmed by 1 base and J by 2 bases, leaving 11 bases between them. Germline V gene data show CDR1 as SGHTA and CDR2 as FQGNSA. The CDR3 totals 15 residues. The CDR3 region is CASSLGDSRNYGYTF. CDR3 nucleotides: TGTGCCAGCAGCTTAGGTGACAGCCGGAACTATGGCTACACCTTC.

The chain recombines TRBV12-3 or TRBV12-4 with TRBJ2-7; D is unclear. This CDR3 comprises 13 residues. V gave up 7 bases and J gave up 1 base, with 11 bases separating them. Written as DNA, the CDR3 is TGTGCCAGCACGCTAGTAGGATCCTACGAGCAGTACTTC. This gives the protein CASTLVGSYEQYF.

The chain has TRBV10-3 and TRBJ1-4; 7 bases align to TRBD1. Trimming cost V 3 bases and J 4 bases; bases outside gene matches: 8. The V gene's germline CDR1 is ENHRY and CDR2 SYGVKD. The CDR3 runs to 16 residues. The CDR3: CAISDPSGGINEKLFF. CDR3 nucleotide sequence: TGTGCCATCAGTGACCCCTCAGGGGGAATTAATGAAAAACTGTTTTTT.

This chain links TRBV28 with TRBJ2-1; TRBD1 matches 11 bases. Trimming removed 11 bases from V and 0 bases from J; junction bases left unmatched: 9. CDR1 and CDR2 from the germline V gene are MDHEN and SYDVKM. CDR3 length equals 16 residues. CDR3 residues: CAGGTGGHSSYNEQFF. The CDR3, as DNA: TGTGCCGGGGGGACAGGGGGACATAGCTCCTACAATGAGCAGTTCTTC.

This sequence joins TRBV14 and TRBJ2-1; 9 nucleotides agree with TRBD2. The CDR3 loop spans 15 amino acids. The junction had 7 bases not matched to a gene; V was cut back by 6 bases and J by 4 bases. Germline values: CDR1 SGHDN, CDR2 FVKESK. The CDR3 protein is CASRRTSGRYNEQFF. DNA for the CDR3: TGTGCCAGCAGGCGAACTAGCGGGCGGTACAATGAGCAGTTCTTC.

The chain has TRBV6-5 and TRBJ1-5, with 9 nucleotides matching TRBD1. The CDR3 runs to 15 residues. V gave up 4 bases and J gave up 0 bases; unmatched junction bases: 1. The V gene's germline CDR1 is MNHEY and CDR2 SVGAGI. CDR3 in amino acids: CASSWTGASNQPQHF. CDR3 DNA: TGTGCCAGCAGTTGGACAGGGGCTAGCAATCAGCCCCAGCATTTT.

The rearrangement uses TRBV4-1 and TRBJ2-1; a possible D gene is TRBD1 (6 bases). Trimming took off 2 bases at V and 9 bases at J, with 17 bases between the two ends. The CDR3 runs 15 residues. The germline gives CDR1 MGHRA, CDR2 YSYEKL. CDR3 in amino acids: CASSQPTGRGGEQFF. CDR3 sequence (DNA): TGCGCCAGCAGCCAACCGACAGGCCGTGGCGGTGAGCAGTTCTTC.